The T cell receptor beta chain under discussion was sequenced for a study of T cell responses to AZD1222 COVID-19 vaccine (dated by TCRdb to about 2021). About the investigation overall: Because spike-specific TCR depth and breadth did not differ between the two schedules, AZD1222 recipients who got a second dose at roughly 4 weeks were pooled with those who got a second dose at roughly 12 weeks. A total of more than 230 trial participants underwent TCR sequencing, of whom 200 to 220 had received two doses of AZD1222 and around 25 had received two doses of the MenACWY control vaccine. Trial participants were enrolled into age subgroups of 18-55, 56-69 and 70-plus years, which contained about 150, 27 and 61 TCR-sequenced participants, respectively. Beyond this particular receptor, the publication reports: The 56-69-year group was small, and its depth increase did not reach significance, likely because of low power. Only five to seven AZD1222 recipients were SARS-CoV-2 seropositive at baseline, limiting conclusions about previously exposed vaccinees. Participants were mostly white British and included more females than males, and it was suggested by the authors that clonal diversity may have been underestimated. Reportedly, close to half of the unique spike-specific TCRs recognized epitopes lying outside the regions that are mutated in the B.1.351 and B.1.1.7 variants. Because no samples from the day 14 peak response were available, repertoires could be characterized only after the peak T cell response. The vaccine-associated CD4 TCRs covered the entire spike protein, and the dominant responses fell in regions 160-218 and 743-854. After two AZD1222 doses, both the breadth and the depth of spike-specific TCRs were significantly higher than at day 0 and than in MenACWY recipients.

The CDR3 regions of human TCRbeta chains were analyzed by immunosequencing. The original pipeline was this. Repertoire TCRs were checked for matches against a reference library of SARS-CoV-2-specific TCRs that had been generated using the MIRA antigen-specificity platform. Breadth was defined as the fraction of unique TCRs that were SARS-CoV-2-associated. Depth was defined as the fraction of total T cells that were SARS-CoV-2-associated. Each spike-specific TCR was assigned to its reactive spike region and to a CD4 or CD8 class using the MIRA data. Log10-transformed breadth and depth values were compared by one-way ANOVA with Sidak's multiple comparisons tests. TCRdb holds this immuneACCESS table with in-frame rearrangements only. Some clones are missing; in checked studies, unresolved V genes explain under half, and the rest has no known cause. Clone size and the V and J calls come from that table; the DNA yielded D and trimming. Across this sample there are some 130,000 clones, with less than 95% seen only once. 6.5% to 8.5% of the sample comes from the top ten.

Remarks on this clone: The specificity of this receptor is unknown. No quality values exist for individual bases; no much larger clone is one base distant.

V is clipped by 4 bases and J by 1 base, and the sequence between their germline boundaries is 13 bases long. In the germline V gene (reference sequence), CDR1 corresponds to GTSNPN and CDR2 to SVGIG. The CDR3 sequence holds 14 residues, the cysteine and phenylalanine included. Only CDR3 DNA remains: 42 bases, in frame from the first base. The sample's time point, from its label and the paper: baseline before first vaccination. Vaccinee samples were obtained from the UK trials COV001 and COV002, which included a single-blind randomized controlled phase 2/3 trial of AZD1222 (ChAdOx1 nCoV-19) in healthy adults. For TCRbeta chain sequencing, PBMC samples were collected from trial participants at day 0 and at day 28 after the second dose.

The receptor chain draws on TRBV30 and TRBJ2-5; a confident D gene designation cannot be given. The receptor was derived from an adult in good health. Specimen: peripheral blood, collected on day 0 of AZD1222 vaccination. CDR3 protein: CAWIRGGIQETQYF. The bases read TGTGCCTGGATTAGAGGTGGGATCCAAGAGACCCAGTACTTC.